A selection of T cell receptor beta chains follows, all from one sample in a study of blood T cells in healthy people across ages. One entry per CDR3 protein results from TCRdb running MiXCR on the 5' RACE reads. This sample has 1 million to 1.2 million distinct CDR3 sequences, with roughly two fifths found just once. The sequencing sample was made of blood. These receptors were taken from a young man in good health. Each CDR3 is given with its conserved first and last residue. D genes are given only for firm matches. Clone size is given for some rows only: seen once, a few or many times, or a class if the clone is expanded.

TGTGCCAGCCTTTTAGGCAATGAGCAGTTCTTC	CASLLGNEQFF	TRBJ2-1	TRBV18	NA	many
TGCGCCAGCAGCCAAGCGATACAGGGAGGTCAGCCCCAGCATTTT	CASSQAIQGGQPQHF	TRBJ1-5	TRBV4-1	NA	NA
TGTGCCAGTTCGGACAGGGGCTCTTGGGAGACCCAGTACTTC	CASSDRGSWETQYF	TRBJ2-5	TRBV7-2	TRBD1	NA
TGTGCCAGCAGCTTAACAGCGGGCTTACTTAACAATGAGCAGTACTTC	CASSLTAGLLNNEQYF	TRBJ2-5	TRBV7-9	NA	once
TGCAGCGTTGAAGTAAGGACAGTTTATCTAGCGGGGAGCACAGATACGCAGTATTTT	CSVEVRTVYLAGSTDTQYF	TRBJ2-3	TRBV29-1	TRBD2	NA
TGTGCCAGCAGTACGGACAGGCTCTCTGGGGCCAACGTCCTGACTTTC	CASSTDRLSGANVLTF	TRBJ2-6	TRBV6-1	TRBD1	few
TGTGCCAGCAGTTACGACCGGAACTCACGGAACACTGAAGCTTTCTTT	CASSYDRNSRNTEAFF	TRBJ1-1	TRBV6-6	NA	NA
TGCGCCAGCAGCGTAGGACAGGGAGCAAGCACAGATACGCAGTATTTT	CASSVGQGASTDTQYF	TRBJ2-3	TRBV5-1	TRBD1	NA
TGCAGTGCTAGCGGGCGGACTAGAAGCACAGATACGCAGTATTTT	CSASGRTRSTDTQYF	TRBJ2-3	TRBV20-1	TRBD2	many
TGCGCCAGCAGCCAAGACGCCTCTTCCCTATACGAGCAGTACTTC	CASSQDASSLYEQYF	TRBJ2-7	TRBV4-3	NA	many
TGCGCCAGCAGCCCCCGGGACAGAACATACAATGAGCAGTTCTTC	CASSPRDRTYNEQFF	TRBJ2-1	TRBV5-1	TRBD1	few
TGCGCCAGCAGCTTAGAAGACAGTTCAAGAGATACGCAGTATTTT	CASSLEDSSRDTQYF	TRBJ2-3	TRBV5-1	NA	NA